This TCR beta chain was documented in a study of shared clonotypes between healthy human individuals. General study points: Genetic and exposure-history diversity was limited by the small donor number.

As regards this clone: Its antigen is unidentified.

The repertoire was sequenced with immunoSEQ multiplex PCR; TCRdb's copy has only in-frame clones and lacks some. The sample yields approximately 460,000 clones, roughly four fifths seen once. Per the germline V gene, CDR1 is MDHEN and CDR2 is SYDVKM. The CDR3 extends over 15 amino acids. V lost 7 bases to trimming and J lost 0 bases, with 13 bases between them. The sequence was obtained from a woman in her forties in good health. Some clones in this sample may be carry-over from other donors' samples. The chain links TRBV28 to TRBJ2-4, with unresolved D. Sequencing used PBMCs. CDR3 sequence (DNA): TGTGCCAGCAAGCAGAGAAGTCTAGCCAAAAACATTCAGTACTTC. Encoded protein: CASKQRSLAKNIQYF.